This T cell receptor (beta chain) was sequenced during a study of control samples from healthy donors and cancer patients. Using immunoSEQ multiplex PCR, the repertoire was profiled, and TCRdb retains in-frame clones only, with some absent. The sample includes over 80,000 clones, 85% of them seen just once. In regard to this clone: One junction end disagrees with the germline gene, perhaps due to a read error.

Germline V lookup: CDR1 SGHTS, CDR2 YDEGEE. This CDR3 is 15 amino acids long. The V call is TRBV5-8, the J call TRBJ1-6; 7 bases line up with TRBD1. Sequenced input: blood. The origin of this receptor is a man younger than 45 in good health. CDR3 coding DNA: TGTGCCAGCACCTTGAAAGACAGGGTTAATTCACCCCTCCACTTT. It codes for CASTLKDRVNSPLHF.